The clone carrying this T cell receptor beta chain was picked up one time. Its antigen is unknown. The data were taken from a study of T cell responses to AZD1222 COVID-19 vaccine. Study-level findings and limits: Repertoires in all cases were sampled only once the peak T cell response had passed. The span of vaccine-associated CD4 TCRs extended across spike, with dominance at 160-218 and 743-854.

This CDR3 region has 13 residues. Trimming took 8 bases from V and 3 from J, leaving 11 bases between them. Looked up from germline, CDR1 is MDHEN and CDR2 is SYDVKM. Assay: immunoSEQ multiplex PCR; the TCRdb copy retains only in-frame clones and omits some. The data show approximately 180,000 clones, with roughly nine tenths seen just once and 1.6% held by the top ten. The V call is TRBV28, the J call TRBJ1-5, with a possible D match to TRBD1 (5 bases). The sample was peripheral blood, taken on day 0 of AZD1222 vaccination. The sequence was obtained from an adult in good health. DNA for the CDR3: TGTGCCAGCCTAAGGGGTCCCAATCAGCCCCAGCATTTT. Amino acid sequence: CASLRGPNQPQHF.